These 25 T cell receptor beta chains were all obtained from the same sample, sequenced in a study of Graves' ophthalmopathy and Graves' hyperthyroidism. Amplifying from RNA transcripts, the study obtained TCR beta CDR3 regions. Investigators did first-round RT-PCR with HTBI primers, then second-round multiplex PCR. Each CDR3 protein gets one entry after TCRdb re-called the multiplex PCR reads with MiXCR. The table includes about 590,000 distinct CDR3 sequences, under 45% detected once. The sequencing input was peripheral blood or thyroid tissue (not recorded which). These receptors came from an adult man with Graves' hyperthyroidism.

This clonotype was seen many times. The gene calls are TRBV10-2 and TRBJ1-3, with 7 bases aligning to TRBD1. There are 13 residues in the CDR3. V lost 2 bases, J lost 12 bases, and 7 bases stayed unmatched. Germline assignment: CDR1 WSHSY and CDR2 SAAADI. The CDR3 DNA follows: TGCGCCAGCAGTGAGAACGGGGACAGCTACATATATTTT. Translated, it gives CASSENGDSYIYF.

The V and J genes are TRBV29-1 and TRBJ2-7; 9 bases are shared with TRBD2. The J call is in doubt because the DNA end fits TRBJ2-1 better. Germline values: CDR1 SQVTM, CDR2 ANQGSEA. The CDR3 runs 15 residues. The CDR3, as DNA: TGCAGTGCTAGAGGGCAGGAGCGGGAGGTCTATGAGCAGTTCTTC. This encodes CSARGQEREVYEQFF.

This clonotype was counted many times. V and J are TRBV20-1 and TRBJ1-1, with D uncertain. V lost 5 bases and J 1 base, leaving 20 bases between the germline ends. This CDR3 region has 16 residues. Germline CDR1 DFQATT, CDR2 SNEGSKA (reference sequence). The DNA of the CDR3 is TGCAGTGCTGGCGATCTGACCCGCACTTCGAACACTGAAGCTTTCTTT. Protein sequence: CSAGDLTRTSNTEAFF.

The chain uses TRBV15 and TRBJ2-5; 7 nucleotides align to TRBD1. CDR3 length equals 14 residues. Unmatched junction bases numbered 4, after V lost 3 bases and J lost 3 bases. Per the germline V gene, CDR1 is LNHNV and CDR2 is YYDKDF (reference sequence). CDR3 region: CATSSQGTEETQYF. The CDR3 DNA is TGTGCCACCAGCAGTCAAGGGACAGAAGAGACCCAGTACTTC.

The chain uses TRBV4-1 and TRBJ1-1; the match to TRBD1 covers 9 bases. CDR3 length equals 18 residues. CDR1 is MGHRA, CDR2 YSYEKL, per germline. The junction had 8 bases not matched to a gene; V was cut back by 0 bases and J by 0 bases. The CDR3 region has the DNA TGCGCCAGCAGCCAAGATTTCGGGCGGACAGGGGTGAACACTGAAGCTTTCTTT. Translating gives CASSQDFGRTGVNTEAFF.

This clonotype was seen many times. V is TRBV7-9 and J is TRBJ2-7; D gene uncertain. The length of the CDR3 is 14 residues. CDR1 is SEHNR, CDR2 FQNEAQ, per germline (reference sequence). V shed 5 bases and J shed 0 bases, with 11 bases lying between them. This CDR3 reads CASSPRTGSYEQYF. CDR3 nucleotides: TGTGCCAGCAGCCCAAGGACGGGCTCCTACGAGCAGTACTTC.

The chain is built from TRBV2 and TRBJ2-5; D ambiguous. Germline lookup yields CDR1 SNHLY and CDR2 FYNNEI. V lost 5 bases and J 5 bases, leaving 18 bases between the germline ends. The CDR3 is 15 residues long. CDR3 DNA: TGTGCCAGCAGTTTATCCAATCCCCCCAGGGAGACCCAGTACTTC. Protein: CASSLSNPPRETQYF.

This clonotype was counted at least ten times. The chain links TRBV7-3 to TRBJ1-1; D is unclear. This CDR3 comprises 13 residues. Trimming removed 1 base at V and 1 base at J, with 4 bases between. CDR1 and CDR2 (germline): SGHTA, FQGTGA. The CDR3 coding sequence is TGTGCCAGCAGCTTAATGGAGAACACTGAAGCTTTCTTT. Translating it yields CASSLMENTEAFF.

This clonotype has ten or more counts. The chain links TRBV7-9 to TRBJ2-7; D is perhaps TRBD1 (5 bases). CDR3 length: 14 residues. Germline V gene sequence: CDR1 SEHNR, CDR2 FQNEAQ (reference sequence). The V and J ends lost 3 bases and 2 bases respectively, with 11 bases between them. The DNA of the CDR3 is TGTGCCAGCAGCTTCGACAGCCCCGCCTACGAGCAGTACTTC. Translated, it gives CASSFDSPAYEQYF. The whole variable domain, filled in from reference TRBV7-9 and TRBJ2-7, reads DTGVSQNPRHKITKRGQNVTFRCDPISEHNRLYWYRQTLGQGPEFLTYFQNEAQLEKSRLLSDRFSAERPKGSFSTLEIQRTEQGDSAMYLCASSFDSPAYEQYFGPGTRLTVT.

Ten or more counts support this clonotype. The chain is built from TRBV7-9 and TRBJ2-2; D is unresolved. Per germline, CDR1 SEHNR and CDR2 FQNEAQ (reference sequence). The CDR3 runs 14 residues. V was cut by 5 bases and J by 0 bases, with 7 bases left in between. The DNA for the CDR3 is TGTGCCAGCAGCCCCCAAACGAACACCGGGGAGCTGTTTTTT. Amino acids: CASSPQTNTGELFF.

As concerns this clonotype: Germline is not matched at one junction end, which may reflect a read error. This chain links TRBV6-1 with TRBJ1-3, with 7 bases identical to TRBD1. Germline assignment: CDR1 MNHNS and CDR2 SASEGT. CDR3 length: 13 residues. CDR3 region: CATHDRVKDTMYF. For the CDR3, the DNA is TGTGCCACCCACGACAGGGTGAAGGACACCATGTATTTT.

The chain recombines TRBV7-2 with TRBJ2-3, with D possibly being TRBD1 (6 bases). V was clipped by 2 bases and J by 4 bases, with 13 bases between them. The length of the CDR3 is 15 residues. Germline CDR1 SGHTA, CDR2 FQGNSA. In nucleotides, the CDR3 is TGTGCCAGCAGCTTAATGGGGGCGTCGGCAGATACGCAGTATTTT. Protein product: CASSLMGASADTQYF.

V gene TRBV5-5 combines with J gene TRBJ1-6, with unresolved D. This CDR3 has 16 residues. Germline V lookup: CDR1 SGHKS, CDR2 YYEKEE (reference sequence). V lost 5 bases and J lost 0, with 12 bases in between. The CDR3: CASSRDPSSYNSPLHF. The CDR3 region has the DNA TGTGCCAGCAGTCGTGACCCGAGCTCCTATAATTCACCCCTCCACTTT.

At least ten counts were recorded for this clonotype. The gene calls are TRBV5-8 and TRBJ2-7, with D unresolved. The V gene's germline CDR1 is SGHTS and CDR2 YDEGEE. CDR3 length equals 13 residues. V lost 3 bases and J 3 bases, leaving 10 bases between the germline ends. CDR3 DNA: TGTGCCAGCAGCTCCCGAGCCTTCTACGAGCAGTACTTC. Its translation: CASSSRAFYEQYF.

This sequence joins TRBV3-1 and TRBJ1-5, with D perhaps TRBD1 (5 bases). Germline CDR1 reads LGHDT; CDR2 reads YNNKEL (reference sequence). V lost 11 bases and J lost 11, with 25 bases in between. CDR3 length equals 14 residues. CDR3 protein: CAWSVRGTGSAQHF. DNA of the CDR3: TGTGCCTGGAGTGTAAGGGGTACAGGATCAGCCCAGCATTTT.

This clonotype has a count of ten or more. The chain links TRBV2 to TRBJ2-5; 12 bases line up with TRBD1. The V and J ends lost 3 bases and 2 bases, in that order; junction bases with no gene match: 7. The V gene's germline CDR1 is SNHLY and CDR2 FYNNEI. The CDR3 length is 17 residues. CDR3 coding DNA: TGTGCCAGCAGTGATTTCGGGACAGGGGGCCCTCAAGAGACCCAGTACTTC. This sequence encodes CASSDFGTGGPQETQYF.

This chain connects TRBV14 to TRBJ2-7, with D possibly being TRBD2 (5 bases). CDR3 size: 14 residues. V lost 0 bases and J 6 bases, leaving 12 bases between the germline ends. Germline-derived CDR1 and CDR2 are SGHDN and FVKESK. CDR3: CASSQDLAGIEQYF. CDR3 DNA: TGTGCCAGCAGCCAAGATCTGGCCGGGATCGAGCAGTACTTC.

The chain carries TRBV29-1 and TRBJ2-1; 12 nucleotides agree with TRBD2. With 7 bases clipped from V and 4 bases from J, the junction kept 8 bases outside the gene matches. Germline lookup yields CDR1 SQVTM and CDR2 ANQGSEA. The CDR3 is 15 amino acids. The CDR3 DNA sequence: TGCAGCGCGCTAGCGGGAGGGGAACAATACAATGAGCAGTTCTTC. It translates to CSALAGGEQYNEQFF.

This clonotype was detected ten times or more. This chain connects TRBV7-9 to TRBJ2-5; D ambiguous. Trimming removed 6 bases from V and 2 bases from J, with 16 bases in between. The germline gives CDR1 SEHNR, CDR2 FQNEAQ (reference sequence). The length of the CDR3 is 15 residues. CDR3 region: CASSLQRPLQETQYF. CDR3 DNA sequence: TGTGCCAGCAGTTTACAGCGACCCTTACAAGAGACCCAGTACTTC.

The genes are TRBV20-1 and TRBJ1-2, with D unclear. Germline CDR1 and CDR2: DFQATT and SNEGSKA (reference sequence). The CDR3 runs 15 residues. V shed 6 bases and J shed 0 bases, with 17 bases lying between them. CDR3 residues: CSASPPPGTNYGYTF. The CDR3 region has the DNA TGCAGTGCCAGCCCTCCTCCGGGGACTAACTATGGCTACACCTTC.

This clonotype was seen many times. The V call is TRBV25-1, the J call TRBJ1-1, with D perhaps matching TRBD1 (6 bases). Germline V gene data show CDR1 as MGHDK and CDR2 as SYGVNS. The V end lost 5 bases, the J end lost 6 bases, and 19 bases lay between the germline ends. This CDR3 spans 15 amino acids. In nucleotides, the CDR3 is TGTGCCAGCAGTTCATCAAGACGGGGGCTACCTGAAGCTTTCTTT. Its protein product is CASSSSRRGLPEAFF.

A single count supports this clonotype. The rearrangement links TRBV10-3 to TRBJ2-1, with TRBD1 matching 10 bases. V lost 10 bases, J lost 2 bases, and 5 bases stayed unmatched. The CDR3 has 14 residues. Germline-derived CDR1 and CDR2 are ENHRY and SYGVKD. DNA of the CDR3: TGTGCCACCCTCGGACAGGGGGCCTACAATGAGCAGTTCTTC. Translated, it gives CATLGQGAYNEQFF.

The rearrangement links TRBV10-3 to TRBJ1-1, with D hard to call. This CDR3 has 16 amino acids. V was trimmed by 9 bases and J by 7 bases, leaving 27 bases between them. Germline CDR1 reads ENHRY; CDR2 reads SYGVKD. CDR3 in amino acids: CAIASSLNRGGNEAFF. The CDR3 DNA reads TGTGCCATTGCCAGCAGCTTAAACCGGGGAGGTAATGAAGCTTTCTTT.

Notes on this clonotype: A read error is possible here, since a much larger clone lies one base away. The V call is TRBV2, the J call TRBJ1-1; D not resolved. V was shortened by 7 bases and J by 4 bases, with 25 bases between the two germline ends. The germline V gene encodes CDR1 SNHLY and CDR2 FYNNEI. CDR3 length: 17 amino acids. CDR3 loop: CASNPLTDQERGTEAFF. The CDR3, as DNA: TGTGCCAGCAATCCCTTAACCGACCAGGAAAGAGGCACTGAAGCTTTCTTT.

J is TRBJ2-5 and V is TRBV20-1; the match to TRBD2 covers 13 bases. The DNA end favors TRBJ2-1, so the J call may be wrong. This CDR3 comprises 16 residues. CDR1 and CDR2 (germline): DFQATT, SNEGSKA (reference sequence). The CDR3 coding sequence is TGCAGTGCTAGGGACGACCCGGGACTAGCGGGAAGGCGGCAGTTCTTC. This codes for CSARDDPGLAGRRQFF.